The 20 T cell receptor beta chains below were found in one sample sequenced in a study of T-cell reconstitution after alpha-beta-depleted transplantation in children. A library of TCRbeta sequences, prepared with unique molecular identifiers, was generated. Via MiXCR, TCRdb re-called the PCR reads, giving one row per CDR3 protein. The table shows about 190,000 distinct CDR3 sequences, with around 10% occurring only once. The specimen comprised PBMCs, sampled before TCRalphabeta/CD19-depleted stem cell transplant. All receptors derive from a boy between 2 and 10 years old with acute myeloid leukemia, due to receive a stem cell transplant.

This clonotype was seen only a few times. The CDR3 DNA follows: TGCAGTGCTACCCGCCCCGGGAGGGTTTCAGACAATGAGCAGTTCTTC. Its protein product is CSATRPGRVSDNEQFF. The rearrangement uses TRBV20-1 and TRBJ2-1; 8 nucleotides match TRBD2. The CDR3 runs 16 residues. Germline assignment: CDR1 DFQATT and CDR2 SNEGSKA (reference sequence). The V and J ends lost 4 bases and 5 bases, in that order; junction bases with no gene match: 13.

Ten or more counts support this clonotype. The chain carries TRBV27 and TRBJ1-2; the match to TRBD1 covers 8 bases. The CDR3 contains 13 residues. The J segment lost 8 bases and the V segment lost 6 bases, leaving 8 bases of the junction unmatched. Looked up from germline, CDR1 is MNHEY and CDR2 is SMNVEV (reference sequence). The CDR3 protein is CASRSRGRRGYTF. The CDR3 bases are TGTGCCAGCAGATCCAGGGGGCGGCGGGGCTACACCTTC.

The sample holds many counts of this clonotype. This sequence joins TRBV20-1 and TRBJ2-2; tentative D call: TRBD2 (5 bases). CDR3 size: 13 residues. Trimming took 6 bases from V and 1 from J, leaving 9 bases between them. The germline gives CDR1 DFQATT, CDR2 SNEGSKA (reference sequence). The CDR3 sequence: CSAFRGNTGELFF. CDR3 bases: TGCAGTGCGTTTCGGGGGAACACCGGGGAGCTGTTTTTT.

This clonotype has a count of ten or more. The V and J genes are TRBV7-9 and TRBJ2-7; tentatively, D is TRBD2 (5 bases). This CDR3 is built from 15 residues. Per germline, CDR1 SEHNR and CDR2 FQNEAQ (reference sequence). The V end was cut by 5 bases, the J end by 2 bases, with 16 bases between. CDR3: CASSALGGQTYEQYF. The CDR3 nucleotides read TGTGCCAGCAGCGCCTTGGGCGGGCAAACCTACGAGCAGTACTTC.

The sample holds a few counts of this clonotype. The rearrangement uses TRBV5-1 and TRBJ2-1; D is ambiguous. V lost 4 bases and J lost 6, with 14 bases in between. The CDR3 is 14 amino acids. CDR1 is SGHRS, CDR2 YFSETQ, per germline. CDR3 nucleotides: TGCGCCAGCAGCCCTAGGCCTAACAGCAATGAGCAGTTCTTC. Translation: CASSPRPNSNEQFF.

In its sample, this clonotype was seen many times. CDR3 nucleotide sequence: TGCGCCAGCAGCTTGGCAGGGGAAAGCTCCTATAATTCACCCCTCCACTTT. Protein sequence: CASSLAGESSYNSPLHF. The chain has TRBV5-1 and TRBJ1-6, with D perhaps TRBD1 (6 bases). Trimming removed 0 bases from V and 0 bases from J, with 10 bases in between. This CDR3 has 17 amino acids. Germline V lookup: CDR1 SGHRS, CDR2 YFSETQ.

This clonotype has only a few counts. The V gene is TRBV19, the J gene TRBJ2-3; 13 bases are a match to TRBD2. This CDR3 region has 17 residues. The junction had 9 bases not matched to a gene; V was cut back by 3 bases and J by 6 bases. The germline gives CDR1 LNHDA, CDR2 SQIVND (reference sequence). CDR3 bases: TGTGCCAGTAGTATGTTGGACGGACTAGCGGGAGAGGATACGCAGTATTTT. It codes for CASSMLDGLAGEDTQYF.

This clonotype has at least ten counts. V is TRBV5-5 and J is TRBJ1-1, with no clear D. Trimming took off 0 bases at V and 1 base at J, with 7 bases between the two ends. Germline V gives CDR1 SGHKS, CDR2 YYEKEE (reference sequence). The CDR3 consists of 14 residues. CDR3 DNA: TGTGCCAGCAGCTTGGGACGGGCGAACACTGAAGCTTTCTTT. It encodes CASSLGRANTEAFF.

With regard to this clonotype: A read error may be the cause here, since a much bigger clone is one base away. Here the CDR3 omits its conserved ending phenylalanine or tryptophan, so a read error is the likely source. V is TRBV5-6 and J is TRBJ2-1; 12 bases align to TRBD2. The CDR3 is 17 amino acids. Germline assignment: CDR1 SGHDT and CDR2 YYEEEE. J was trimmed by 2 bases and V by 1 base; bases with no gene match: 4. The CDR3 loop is CASSLLGLAGTYNEQFL. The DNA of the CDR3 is TGTGCCAGCAGCTTGTTGGGACTAGCGGGTACCTACAATGAGCAGTTCCTC.

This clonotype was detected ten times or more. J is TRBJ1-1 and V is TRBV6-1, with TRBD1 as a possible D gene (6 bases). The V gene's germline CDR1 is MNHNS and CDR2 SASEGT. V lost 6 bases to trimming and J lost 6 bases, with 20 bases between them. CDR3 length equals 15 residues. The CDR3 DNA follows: TGTGCCAGCAGACGAAGGGGACACCTTAGCGCTGAAGCTTTCTTT. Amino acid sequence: CASRRRGHLSAEAFF.

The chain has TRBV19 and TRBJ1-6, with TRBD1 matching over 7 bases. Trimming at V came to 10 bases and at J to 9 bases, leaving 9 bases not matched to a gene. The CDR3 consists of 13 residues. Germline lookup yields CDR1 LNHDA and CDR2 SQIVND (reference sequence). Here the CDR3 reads CANIRGVLSPLHF. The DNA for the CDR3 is TGTGCCAATATCAGGGGGGTCCTTTCACCCCTCCACTTT.

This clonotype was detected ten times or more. Here the CDR3 DNA reads TGTGCCAGCACCACGGGACTAGCGGGAGGGGAGCAGTTCTTC. Its translation: CASTTGLAGGEQFF. V and J are TRBV12-3 or TRBV12-4 and TRBJ2-1, with 16 bases aligning to TRBD2. With 7 bases clipped from V and 10 bases from J, the junction kept 4 bases outside the gene matches. The CDR3 runs to 14 residues.

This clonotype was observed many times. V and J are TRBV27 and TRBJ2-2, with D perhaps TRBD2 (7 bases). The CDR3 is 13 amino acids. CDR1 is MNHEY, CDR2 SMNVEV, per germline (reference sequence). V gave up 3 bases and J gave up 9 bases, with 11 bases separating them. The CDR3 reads CASSLGGPRELFF. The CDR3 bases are TGTGCCAGCAGTTTGGGGGGGCCGCGGGAGCTGTTTTTT.

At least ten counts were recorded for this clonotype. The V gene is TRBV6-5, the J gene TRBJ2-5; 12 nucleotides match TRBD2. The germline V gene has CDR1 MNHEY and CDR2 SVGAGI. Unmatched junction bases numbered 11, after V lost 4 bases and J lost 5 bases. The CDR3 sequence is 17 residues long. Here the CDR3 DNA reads TGTGCCAGCAGTTCCTGGACTAGCGGGATACCGGGGGAGACCCAGTACTTC. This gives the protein CASSSWTSGIPGETQYF.

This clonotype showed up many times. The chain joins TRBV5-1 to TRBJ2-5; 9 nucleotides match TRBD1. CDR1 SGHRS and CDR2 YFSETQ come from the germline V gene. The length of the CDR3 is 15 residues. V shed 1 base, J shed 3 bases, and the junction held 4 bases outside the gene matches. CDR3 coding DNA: TGCGCCAGCAGCTTGTTGGGACAGGGTAAAGAGACCCAGTACTTC. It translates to CASSLLGQGKETQYF.

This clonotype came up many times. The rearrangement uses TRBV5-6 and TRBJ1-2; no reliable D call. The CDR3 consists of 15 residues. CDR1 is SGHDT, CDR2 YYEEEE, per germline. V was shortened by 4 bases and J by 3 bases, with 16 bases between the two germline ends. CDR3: CASSAPEDGYYGYTF. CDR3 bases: TGTGCCAGCAGCGCCCCAGAGGACGGCTACTATGGCTACACCTTC.

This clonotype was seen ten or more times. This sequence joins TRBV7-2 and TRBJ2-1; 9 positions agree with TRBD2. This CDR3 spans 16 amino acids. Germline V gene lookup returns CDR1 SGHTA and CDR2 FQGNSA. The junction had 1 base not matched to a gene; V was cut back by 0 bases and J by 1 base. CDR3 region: CASSLALAGSYNEQFF. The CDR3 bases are TGTGCCAGCAGCTTAGCGCTAGCGGGGTCCTACAATGAGCAGTTCTTC.

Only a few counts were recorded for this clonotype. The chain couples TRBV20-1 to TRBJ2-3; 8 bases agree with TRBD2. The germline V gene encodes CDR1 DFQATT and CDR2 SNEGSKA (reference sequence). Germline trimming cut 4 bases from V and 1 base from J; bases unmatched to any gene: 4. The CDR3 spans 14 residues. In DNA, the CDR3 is TGCAGTGCTATTAGCGGGGTAGGCACAGATACGCAGTATTTT. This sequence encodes CSAISGVGTDTQYF.

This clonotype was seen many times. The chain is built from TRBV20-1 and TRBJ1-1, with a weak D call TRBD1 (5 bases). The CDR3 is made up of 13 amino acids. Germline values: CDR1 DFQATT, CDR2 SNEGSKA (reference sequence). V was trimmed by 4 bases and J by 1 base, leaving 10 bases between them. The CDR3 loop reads CSAMGVWNTEAFF. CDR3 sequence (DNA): TGCAGTGCTATGGGGGTATGGAACACTGAAGCTTTCTTT.

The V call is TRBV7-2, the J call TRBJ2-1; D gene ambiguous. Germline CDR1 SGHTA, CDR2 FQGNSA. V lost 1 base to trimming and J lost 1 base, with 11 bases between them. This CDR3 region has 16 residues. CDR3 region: CASSLGTVGSYNEQFF. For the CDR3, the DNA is TGTGCCAGCAGCTTAGGCACGGTAGGTTCCTACAATGAGCAGTTCTTC.